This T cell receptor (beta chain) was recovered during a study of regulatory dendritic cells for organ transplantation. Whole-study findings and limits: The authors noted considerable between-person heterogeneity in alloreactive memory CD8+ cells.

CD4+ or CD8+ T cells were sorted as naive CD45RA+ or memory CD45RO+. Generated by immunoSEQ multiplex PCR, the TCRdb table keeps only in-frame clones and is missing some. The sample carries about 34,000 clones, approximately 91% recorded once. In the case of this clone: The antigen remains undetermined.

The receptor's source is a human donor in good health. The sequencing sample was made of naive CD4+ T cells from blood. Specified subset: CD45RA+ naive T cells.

CDR3 nucleotides: TGTGCCACCAGCAGAGTTCGCAGGGGCAATGAGCAGTTCTTC. It codes for CATSRVRRGNEQFF. The chain couples TRBV15 to TRBJ2-1; D may be TRBD1 (6 bases). V was cut by 1 base and J by 6 bases, with 10 bases left in between. The CDR3 has 14 amino acids. The germline gives CDR1 LNHNV, CDR2 YYDKDF (reference sequence).